This T cell receptor beta chain came from a study of blood T cell repertoires in COVID-19. Study details: Whether acute or convalescent, the COVID-19 samples came from the United States, Italy and Spain.

This CDR3 is 15 amino acids long. Trimming pared 3 bases from V and 2 bases from J, leaving 8 bases between. Per germline, CDR1 KGHSH and CDR2 LQKENI. Libraries were prepared by immunoSEQ multiplex PCR; TCRdb keeps only in-frame clonotypes and omits some of them. The data hold fewer than 95,000 clones, with about 84% observed a single time. The V call is TRBV18, the J call TRBJ2-6; maybe TRBD2 (5 bases). Sequencing input: peripheral blood. The TCR was taken from a human donor in a cohort sampled during active COVID-19. CDR3 region: CASSPDLAGANVLTF. DNA of the CDR3: TGTGCCAGCTCACCGGACTTAGCTGGGGCCAACGTCCTGACTTTC.